The present entry profiles one T cell receptor (beta chain) with its context. The assay was immunoSEQ multiplex PCR, and TCRdb's table has in-frame clones only and misses some. Of 28,000 or so clones in the sample, approximately 85% were seen once. This record comes from a study of control samples from healthy donors and cancer patients. Per germline, CDR1 SGDLS and CDR2 YYNGEE. Trimming shortened V by 4 bases and J by 3 bases, and 13 bases separated the two germline ends. The CDR3 is 15 residues long. The origin of this receptor is a man between 60 and 70 years old with colorectal cancer. The chain recombines TRBV9 with TRBJ2-2; no clear D gene. Sequenced sample: PBMCs. As DNA, the CDR3 is TGTGCCAGCAGCCTCGCGACTGGCCACACCGGGGAGCTGTTTTTT. Protein product: CASSLATGHTGELFF.